The rows below give T cell receptor beta chains drawn from one sample of a study of T-cell memory formation after mild COVID-19. TCRdb reprocessed the 5' RACE reads with MiXCR, giving one entry per CDR3 protein. Here the sample spans some 600,000 distinct CDR3 sequences, roughly a sixth being singletons. The specimen sequenced was PBMCs or a T cell subset sorted from them (not recorded which). These receptors originate from an adult woman who had mild COVID-19 (a few samples of this study predate the infection). Cell type and time point are not known. CDR3s include the opening cysteine and the closing phenylalanine or tryptophan. The D gene is left open where the match is weak. Some rows have no size entry. The others give once, few or many, or a class for an expanded clone.

V gene	J gene	D gene	clone size	CDR3 DNA	CDR3 protein
TRBV2	TRBJ2-1	NA	many	TGTGCCAGCAAGCGAGCACGCGGGAATGAGCAGTTCTTC	CASKRARGNEQFF
TRBV12-3/TRBV12-4	TRBJ2-5	TRBD2	NA	TGTGCCAGCAGTTTGTTAGGGTTAGCGGGATTTGAGACCCAGTACTTC	CASSLLGLAGFETQYF
TRBV11-2	TRBJ2-2	NA	few	TGTGCCAGCAGGGGACCACGGGGCACCGGGGAGCTGTTTTTT	CASRGPRGTGELFF
TRBV5-1	TRBJ1-5	TRBD1	many	TGCGCCAGCAGCTTAGCCGGGACAGGGGGCAATCAGCCCCAGCATTTT	CASSLAGTGGNQPQHF
TRBV19	TRBJ1-5	NA	many	TGTGCCAGTAGTATAGAAACGACAAGGGTCGGTCAGCCCCAGCATTTT	CASSIETTRVGQPQHF
TRBV9	TRBJ2-2	TRBD1	NA	TGTGCCAGCAGCAGGACAGGGGGCAGGACCGGGGAGCTGTTTTTT	CASSRTGGRTGELFF
TRBV7-2	TRBJ2-5	NA	few	TGTGCCAGCAGCTCTAGCAACCAAGAGACCCAGTACTTC	CASSSSNQETQYF
TRBV20-1	TRBJ2-7	TRBD2	NA	TGCAGTGCTAGAGCCCGGACTAGCGACCCCTTCAAGCAGTACTTC	CSARARTSDPFKQYF
TRBV7-2	TRBJ1-1	NA	few	TGTGCCAGCAGCCCAGCTAGGTCTGAAGCTTTCTTT	CASSPARSEAFF
TRBV4-3	TRBJ1-4	NA	NA	TGCGCCAGCAGCCAAGGGGGCAGAGGAGAAAAACTGTTTTTT	CASSQGGRGEKLFF
TRBV7-6	TRBJ2-6	NA	NA	TGTGCCAGCAGCTCGACCTACTCTGGGGCCAACGTCCTGACTTTC	CASSSTYSGANVLTF
TRBV2	TRBJ1-6	NA	few	TGTGCCAGCAGTGAAGGTCTGACCCTCCACTTT	CASSEGLTLHF
TRBV19	TRBJ1-5	NA	NA	TGTGCCGGGGGGGTGCAGCCCCAGCATTTT	CAGGVQPQHF
TRBV12-3/TRBV12-4	TRBJ2-7	TRBD1	NA	TGTGCCAGCAGTAGACCGGGACAGGGGGCCGTCTACGAGCAGTACTTC	CASSRPGQGAVYEQYF
TRBV7-2	TRBJ1-2	NA	many	TGTGCCAGCAGCTTAAACGGACAGTATAATGGCTACACCTTC	CASSLNGQYNGYTF
TRBV19	TRBJ1-5	TRBD1	few	TGTGCCAGTAGTACGGGACAGGTCGGTCAGCCCCAGCATTTT	CASSTGQVGQPQHF
TRBV7-3	TRBJ2-6	NA	many	TGTGCCAGCAGCCTTGGCGGACAGCCCTCTGGGGCCAACGTCCTGACTTTC	CASSLGGQPSGANVLTF
TRBV29-1	TRBJ1-4	NA	NA	TGCAGCGTTGCTGGACAGTCCCCAGAAAAACTGTTTTTT	CSVAGQSPEKLFF
TRBV2	TRBJ2-3	NA	NA	TGTGCCAGGCGGGCAGGGGGCACAGATACGCAGTATTTT	CARRAGGTDTQYF
TRBV12-3/TRBV12-4	TRBJ2-3	NA	NA	TGTGCCAGCTACGAAAGAGGGGTCCCAGATACGCAGTATTTT	CASYERGVPDTQYF
TRBV7-3	TRBJ1-2	NA	many	TGTGCCAGCAGCTTAACGGACGTTGGTTTGGGGGGCTACACCTTC	CASSLTDVGLGGYTF
TRBV5-1	TRBJ2-3	NA	NA	TGCGCCAGCAGAAAAACCACAGATACGCAGTATTTT	CASRKTTDTQYF
TRBV7-8	TRBJ2-3	NA	NA	TGTGCCAGCAGCCTCTGGGCAGGGGCGCAAGATACGCAGTATTTT	CASSLWAGAQDTQYF
TRBV19	TRBJ1-3	NA	NA	TGTGCCAGTCGACAGCTCTCTGGAAACACCATATATTTT	CASRQLSGNTIYF